The entry below describes one TCR beta chain. It has no known antigen specificity. Because it lacks the conserved phenylalanine or tryptophan at the end, this CDR3 is likely a read error. The donors were 40 or so Caucasian individuals from Russia, aged about 6 to 100 years, who were systemically healthy. Each donor gave 8 to 10 milliliters of peripheral blood, collected into EDTA-treated Vacutainer tubes. PBMCs were isolated by Ficoll-Paque density-gradient centrifugation, with at least 7 million obtained per sample. Trizol reagent was used to extract total RNA from the PBMCs, yielding at least 5 micrograms per sample. For every donor, an aliquot of PBMCs went through flow cytometry to measure the percentages of naive CD45RAhigh/CD27high T cells. Trimming at the junction amounts to 4 bases on V and 6 bases on J, and the germline ends lie 17 bases apart. CDR1 SGHRS and CDR2 YFSETQ are derived from the germline V gene. With termini counted, the CDR3 has 14 amino acids. Left in the record is the CDR3 DNA by itself, 42 bases read in frame from the first base.

Libraries were made using 5' RACE. The sequencer listed for this sample is Illumina HiSeq 2500. The second PCR ran for about 7 to 11 cycles and used a J-beta primer mix along with a sample-barcoded 5' primer. Each TCR beta cDNA molecule received a unique molecular identifier from a template-switch 5' adaptor carrying 12 random nucleotides. At least 2.5 million CDR3-containing paired-end reads were obtained from each sample. All of the RNA was converted into first-strand cDNA using the Mint cDNA synthesis kit, with a TRBC-specific oligonucleotide serving as the primer. Following uracil-DNA glycosylase treatment, all cDNA underwent a first 18-cycle PCR with the universal primers M1SS and BC2_uni_R. Concerning the study's data processing: For normalization, 1 million high-quality reads, each with a distinct molecular identifier, were randomly selected from each sample. Reads sharing molecular identifiers were discarded rather than binned into consensus sequences. MiTCR, run with a Q25 quality threshold and the strictest error-elimination algorithm, handled CDR3 identification, clonotype clustering and error correction. Lower-bound total TCR beta diversity was estimated with a nonparametric unseen species model using Euler transformation. Using fastp trimming at Q25 and MiXCR clonotype assembly, TCRdb reanalyzed the public sequencing data and kept in-frame beta chains. Each entry merges the rows of one CDR3 protein and shows their most common DNA and genes. What appears here as the V and J calls and clone size reflects TCRdb's work, not the paper's. The sample table records about 900,000 distinct CDR3 sequences; around 49% of these occur just once. The ten largest clones represent around 15% of the sample.

This entry belongs to a study of blood T cells in healthy people across ages (dated by TCRdb to about 2015). Describing the broader study: In model experiments, template switching captured about one uniquely barcoded TCR beta cDNA molecule for every two T cells. To avoid experimental bias, donors of different ages were randomly spread across the sequencing lanes. Using deep sequencing normalized with unique cDNA molecular identifiers, the study measured how TCR beta repertoire diversity changes with age. The donors were split into four age groups: young (average 16 years), middle-aged (around 37), aged (more than 55) and long-lived (roughly 88). The study analyzed two additional independent replicas of 1 million unique cDNA reads from the same blood draw for two donors, one aged 18 to 30 and one aged 80 or older. Summary of the overall study and its limitations: As age increased, observed TCR beta diversity per million T cells dropped in a roughly linear way, and a significant reduction was already evident by age about 36. The long-lived group showed more naive CD4+ T cells, fewer expanded clones and increased TCR diversity than the aged group, suggesting age selection. The percentage of naive T cells measured by flow cytometry correlated strongly with observed TCR beta diversity. Because donor CMV infection status was unknown, age-related changes in expanded clonotypes were potentially confounded. Total diversity estimates from one million sequenced T cells were considered lower bounds and underestimates. Because profiling used bulk unsorted PBMCs, naive and antigen-experienced compartments could not be compared conclusively.

Sequencing was done on a sample of blood. The receptor's source is a man aged 25-40 years in good health. The chain employs TRBV5-1 and TRBJ2-7; the D segment may tentatively be TRBD1 or TRBD2, each giving 5 matched bases. The bases are TGCGCCAGCAGCGAAGCCGGACAACTAGGCGAGCAGTACATC. It is translated as CASSEAGQLGEQYI.